These T cell receptor beta chains were read from a single sample in a study of identical twins. TCRdb used MiXCR to reprocess the 5' RACE reads, holding one entry per CDR3 protein. The sample carries about 790,000 distinct CDR3 sequences, 15% to 20% recorded once. The same specimen was also included in a second study, on T cells expressing NK-cell markers.

Sequenced sample: PBMCs. The receptors originated from a woman under 30 in good health. Each CDR3 is given with its conserved first and last residue.

cdr3_aa,v_call,j_call
CATSRDIPRGQHNSPLHF,TRBV15,TRBJ1-6
CASSGGLAEKDTQYF,TRBV7-8,TRBJ2-3
CASSSPYRYF,TRBV12-3/TRBV12-4,TRBJ1-3
CASSLPIDGGRLAKNIQYF,TRBV7-8,TRBJ2-4
CATRTGTYNEQFF,TRBV10-3,TRBJ2-1
CSARDSSGRSPYEQYF,TRBV20-1,TRBJ2-7
CASSIRGPYTGELFF,TRBV19,TRBJ2-2
CAISEGGGDTQYF,TRBV10-3,TRBJ2-3
CSARDLEGRGGELFF,TRBV20-1,TRBJ2-2
CASSSYTNNEQFF,TRBV6-1,TRBJ2-1